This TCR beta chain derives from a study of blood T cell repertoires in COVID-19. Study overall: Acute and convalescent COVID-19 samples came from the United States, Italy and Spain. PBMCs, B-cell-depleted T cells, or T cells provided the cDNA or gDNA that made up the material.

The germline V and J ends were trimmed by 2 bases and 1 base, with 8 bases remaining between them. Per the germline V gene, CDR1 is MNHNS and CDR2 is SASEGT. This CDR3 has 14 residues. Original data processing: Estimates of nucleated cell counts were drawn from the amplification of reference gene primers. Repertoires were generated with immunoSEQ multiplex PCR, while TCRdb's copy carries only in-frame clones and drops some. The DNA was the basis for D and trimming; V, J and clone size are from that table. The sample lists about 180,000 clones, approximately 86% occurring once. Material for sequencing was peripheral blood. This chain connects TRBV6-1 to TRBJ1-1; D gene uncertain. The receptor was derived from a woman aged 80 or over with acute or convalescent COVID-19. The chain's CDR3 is CASSELRRNTEAFF. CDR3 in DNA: TGTGCCAGCAGTGAACTCCGGAGGAACACTGAAGCTTTCTTT.